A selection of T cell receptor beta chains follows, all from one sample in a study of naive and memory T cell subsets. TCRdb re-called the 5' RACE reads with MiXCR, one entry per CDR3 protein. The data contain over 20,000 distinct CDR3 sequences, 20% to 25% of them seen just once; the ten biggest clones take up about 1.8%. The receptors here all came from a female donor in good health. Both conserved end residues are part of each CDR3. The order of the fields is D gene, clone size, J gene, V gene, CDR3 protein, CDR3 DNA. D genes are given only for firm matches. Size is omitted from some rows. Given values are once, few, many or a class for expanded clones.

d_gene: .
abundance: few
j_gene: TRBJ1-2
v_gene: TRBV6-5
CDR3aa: CASSTRGKGYTF
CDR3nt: TGTGCCAGCAGTACCAGGGGTAAAGGCTACACCTTC

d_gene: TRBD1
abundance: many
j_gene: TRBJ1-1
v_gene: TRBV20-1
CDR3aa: CSARSGGANTEAFF
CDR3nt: TGCAGTGCTAGGTCAGGGGGCGCTAACACTGAAGCTTTCTTT

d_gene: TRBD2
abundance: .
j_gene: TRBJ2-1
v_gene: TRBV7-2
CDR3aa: CASSLRGRANEQFF
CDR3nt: TGTGCCAGCAGCTTACGGGGGAGGGCCAATGAGCAGTTCTTC

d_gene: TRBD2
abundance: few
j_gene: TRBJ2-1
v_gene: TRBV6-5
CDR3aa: CASRLRLAFYNEQFF
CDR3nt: TGTGCCAGCAGACTCCGACTAGCGTTCTACAATGAGCAGTTCTTC

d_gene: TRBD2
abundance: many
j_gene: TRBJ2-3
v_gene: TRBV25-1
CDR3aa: CASSEWTSGATDTQYF
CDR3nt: TGTGCCAGCAGTGAATGGACTAGCGGAGCCACAGATACGCAGTATTTT

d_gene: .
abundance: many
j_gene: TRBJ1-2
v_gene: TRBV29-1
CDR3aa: CSVNGGHPLFNYGYTF
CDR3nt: TGCAGCGTAAACGGGGGGCACCCCCTTTTTAACTATGGCTACACCTTC

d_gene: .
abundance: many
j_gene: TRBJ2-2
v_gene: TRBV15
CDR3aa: CATSSGLNTGELFF
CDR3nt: TGTGCCACCAGTTCCGGGCTGAACACCGGGGAGCTGTTTTTT

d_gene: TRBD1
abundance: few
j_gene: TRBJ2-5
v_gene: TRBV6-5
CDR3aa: CASSYFGQGQETQYF
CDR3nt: TGTGCCAGCAGTTACTTTGGACAGGGACAAGAGACCCAGTACTTC

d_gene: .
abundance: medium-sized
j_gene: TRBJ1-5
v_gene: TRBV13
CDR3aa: CASSLGFQPQHF
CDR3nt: TGTGCCAGCAGCTTGGGGTTCCAGCCCCAGCATTTT

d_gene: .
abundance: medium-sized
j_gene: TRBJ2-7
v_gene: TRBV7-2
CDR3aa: CASSLGGAATYEQYF
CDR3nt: TGTGCCAGCAGCTTAGGCGGCGCAGCCACCTACGAGCAGTACTTC

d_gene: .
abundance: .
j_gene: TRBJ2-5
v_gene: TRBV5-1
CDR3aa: CASSLETGVQETQYF
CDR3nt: TGCGCCAGCAGCTTGGAGACGGGCGTCCAAGAGACCCAGTACTTC

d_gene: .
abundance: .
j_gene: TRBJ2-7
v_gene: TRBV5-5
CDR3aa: CASSPATYSYEQYF
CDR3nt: TGTGCCAGCAGCCCCGCAACGTACTCCTACGAGCAGTACTTC

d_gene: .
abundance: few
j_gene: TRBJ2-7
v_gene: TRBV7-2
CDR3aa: CASSLRRGYSYEQYF
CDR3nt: TGTGCCAGCAGCTTGAGACGGGGATACTCCTACGAGCAGTACTTC

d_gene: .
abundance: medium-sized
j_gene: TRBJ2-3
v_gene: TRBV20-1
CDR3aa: CSARDLTDTQYF
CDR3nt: TGCAGTGCTAGAGATTTAACAGATACGCAGTATTTT

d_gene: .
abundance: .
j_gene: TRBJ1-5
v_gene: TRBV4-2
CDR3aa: CASSQDRGDQPQHF
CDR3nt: TGTGCCAGCAGCCAAGATCGCGGGGATCAGCCCCAGCATTTT

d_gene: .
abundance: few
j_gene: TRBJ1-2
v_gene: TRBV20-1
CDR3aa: CSARMGGYGYTF
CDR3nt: TGCAGTGCTAGAATGGGAGGCTATGGCTACACCTTC

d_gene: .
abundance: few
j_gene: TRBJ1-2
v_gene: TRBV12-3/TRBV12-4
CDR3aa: CASRGYGYTF
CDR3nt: TGTGCCAGCAGGGGTTATGGCTACACCTTC

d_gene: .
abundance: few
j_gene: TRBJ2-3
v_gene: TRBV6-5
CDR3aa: CASSHTSSGTDTQYF
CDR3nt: TGTGCCAGTTCTCACACGTCTAGCGGCACAGATACGCAGTATTTT

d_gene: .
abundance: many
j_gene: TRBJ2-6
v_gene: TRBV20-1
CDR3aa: CSAISSSGANVLTF
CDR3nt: TGCAGTGCCATCTCTAGTTCTGGGGCCAACGTCCTGACTTTC

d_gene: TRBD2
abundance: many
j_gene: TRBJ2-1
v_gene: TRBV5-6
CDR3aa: CASSTGLAAGGSYNEQFF
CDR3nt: TGTGCCAGCAGCACGGGACTAGCGGCAGGAGGGTCCTACAATGAGCAGTTCTTC

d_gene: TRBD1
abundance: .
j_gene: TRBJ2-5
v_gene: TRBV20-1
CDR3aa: CSARGTAETQYF
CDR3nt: TGCAGTGCCAGGGGGACGGCTGAGACCCAGTACTTC

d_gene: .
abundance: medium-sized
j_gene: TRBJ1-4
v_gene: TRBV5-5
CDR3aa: CASHGGLHEKLFF
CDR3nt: TGTGCCAGCCATGGCGGCCTTCATGAAAAACTGTTTTTT

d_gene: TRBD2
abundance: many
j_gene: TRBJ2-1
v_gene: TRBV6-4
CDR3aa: CASSDFSGRSYNEQFF
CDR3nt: TGTGCCAGCAGTGACTTCAGCGGGAGGTCCTACAATGAGCAGTTCTTC

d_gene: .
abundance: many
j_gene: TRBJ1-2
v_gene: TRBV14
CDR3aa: CASSPFGVGYTF
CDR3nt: TGTGCCAGCAGCCCTTTTGGCGTCGGCTACACCTTC

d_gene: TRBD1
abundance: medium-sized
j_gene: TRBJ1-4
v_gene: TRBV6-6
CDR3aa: CASSPGQGLVTTNEKLFF
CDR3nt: TGTGCCAGCAGTCCGGGACAGGGTTTGGTCACAACTAATGAAAAACTGTTTTTT

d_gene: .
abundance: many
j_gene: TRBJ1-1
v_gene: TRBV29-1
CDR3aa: CSGTGNTEAFF
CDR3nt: TGCAGCGGGACGGGGAACACTGAAGCTTTCTTT

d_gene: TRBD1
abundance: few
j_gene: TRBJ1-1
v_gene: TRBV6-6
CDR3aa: CAASEQGDTEAFF
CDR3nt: TGTGCCGCCTCGGAACAGGGGGACACTGAAGCTTTCTTT

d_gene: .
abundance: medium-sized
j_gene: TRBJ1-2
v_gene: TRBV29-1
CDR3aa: CSVIVPYYGYTF
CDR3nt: TGCAGCGTTATCGTACCCTACTATGGCTACACCTTC

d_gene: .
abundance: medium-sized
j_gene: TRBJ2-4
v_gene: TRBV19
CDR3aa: CASSPLGVAKNIQYF
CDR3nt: TGTGCCAGTAGTCCCCTTGGAGTAGCCAAAAACATTCAGTACTTC

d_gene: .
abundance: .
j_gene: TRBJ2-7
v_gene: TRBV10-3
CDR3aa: CAIETTGTGGQYF
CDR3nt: TGTGCCATCGAAACTACCGGGACTGGCGGGCAGTACTTC

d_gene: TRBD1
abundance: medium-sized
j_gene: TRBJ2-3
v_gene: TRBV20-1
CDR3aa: CSAGDRGTDTQYF
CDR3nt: TGCAGTGCTGGGGACAGAGGGACAGATACGCAGTATTTT

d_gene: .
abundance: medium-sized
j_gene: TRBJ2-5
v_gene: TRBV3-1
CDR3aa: CASSRKAGGRETQYF
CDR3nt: TGTGCCAGCAGCCGGAAAGCCGGGGGGCGAGAGACCCAGTACTTC

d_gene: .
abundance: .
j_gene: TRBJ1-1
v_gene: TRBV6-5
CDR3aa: CASSYSTSTEAFF
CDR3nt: TGTGCCAGCAGTTACTCGACAAGCACTGAAGCTTTCTTT

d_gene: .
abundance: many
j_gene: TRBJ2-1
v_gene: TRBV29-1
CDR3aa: CSVEAGSEQFF
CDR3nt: TGCAGCGTTGAAGCTGGATCTGAGCAGTTCTTC

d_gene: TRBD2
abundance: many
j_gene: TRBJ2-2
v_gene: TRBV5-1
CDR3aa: CASSISGGDTGELFF
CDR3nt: TGCGCCAGCAGCATTAGCGGGGGTGACACCGGGGAGCTGTTTTTT

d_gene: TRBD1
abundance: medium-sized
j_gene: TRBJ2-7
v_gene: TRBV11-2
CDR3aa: CASSLNVEGARPREQYF
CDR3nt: TGTGCCAGCAGCTTAAATGTTGAGGGGGCGCGTCCCCGCGAGCAGTACTTC

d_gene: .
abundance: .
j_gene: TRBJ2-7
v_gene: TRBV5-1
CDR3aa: CASRVGSLYEQYF
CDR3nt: TGCGCCAGCAGGGTAGGCAGTTTGTACGAGCAGTACTTC

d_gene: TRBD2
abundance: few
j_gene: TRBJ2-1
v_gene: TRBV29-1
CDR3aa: CGGLAGNKQFF
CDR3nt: TGCGGGGGACTAGCGGGAAATAAGCAGTTCTTC

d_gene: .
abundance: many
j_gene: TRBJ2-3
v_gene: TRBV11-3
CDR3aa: CASSSSLADTQYF
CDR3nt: TGTGCCAGCAGCAGTTCCCTAGCGGATACGCAGTATTTT